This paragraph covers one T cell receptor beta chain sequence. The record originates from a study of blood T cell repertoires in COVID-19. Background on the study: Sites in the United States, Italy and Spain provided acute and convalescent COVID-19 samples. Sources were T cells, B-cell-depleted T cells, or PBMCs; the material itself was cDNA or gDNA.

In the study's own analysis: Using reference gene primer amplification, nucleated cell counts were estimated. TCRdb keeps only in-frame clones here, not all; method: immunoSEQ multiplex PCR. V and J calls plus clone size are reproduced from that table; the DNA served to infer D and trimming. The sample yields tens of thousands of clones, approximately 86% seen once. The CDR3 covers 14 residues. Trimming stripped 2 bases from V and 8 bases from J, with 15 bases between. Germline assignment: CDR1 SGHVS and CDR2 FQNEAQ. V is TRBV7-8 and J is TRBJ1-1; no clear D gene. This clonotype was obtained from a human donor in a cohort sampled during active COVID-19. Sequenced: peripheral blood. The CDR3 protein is CASSLNEAGREAFF. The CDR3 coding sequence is TGTGCCAGCAGCTTAAATGAAGCGGGGAGGGAAGCTTTCTTT.